This T cell receptor beta chain was obtained from a study of blood T cell repertoires in COVID-19 (dated by TCRdb to 2018 to 2021). For the study in its entirety: Samples from collaborators originated in the United States, Italy and Spain and spanned both the acute and convalescent phases of COVID-19. The prospective study material was composed of cDNA or gDNA derived from T cells, B-cell-depleted T cells, or PBMCs. The dataset comprised deeply sampled blood TCRbeta repertoires from subjects exposed to, actively infected with, or recovered from COVID-19. The repertoires were released in a freely available public database meant as a resource for research on the immune response to SARS-CoV-2. Samples were obtained from the ongoing ImmuneRACE study (first 160 participants) and from over a thousand subjects provided by 6 global collaborators. Sample metadata almost always included a de-identified subject ID, COVID-19 status, age in years and sex. Where available, HLA class I and class II types were obtained from metadata supplied by the sample provider rather than from assay-based typing. Study-level results and caveats: The quantity of clinical and demographic metadata differed by source and by participant and was supplied without curation.

The immunoSEQ Assay, a bias-controlled multiplex PCR, was used to amplify TCRbeta CDR3 regions from genomic DNA. As for the original processing: Nucleated cell counts per sample were estimated from amplification of reference gene primers within the assay. To quantify the absolute abundance of each unique TCRbeta CDR3 rearrangement, sequence reads were collapsed and filtered. For each sample, productive Simpson clonality was calculated by taking the square root of Simpson's diversity index across productive rearrangements. TCRdb mirrors the immuneACCESS table, restricted to in-frame sequences. Some clones are absent from its copies; in checked studies, under half trace to an unresolved V gene, and the reason for the others is unknown. Clone size and the V and J calls come from that table; the DNA yielded D and trimming. A total of approximately 350,000 clones appear in this sample, over 70% of them only once. Jointly, the top ten make up roughly 6.3% of the sample.

As for this clone: It has no known antigen specificity. Qualities for individual bases were not recorded, and no much larger clone is one base off.

Spanning cysteine to phenylalanine, the CDR3 consists of 17 amino acids. Just CDR3 DNA is preserved here, 51 bases in frame from base 1. The V and J ends are trimmed by 4 bases and 3 bases, leaving 16 bases between them. In the germline V gene, CDR1 corresponds to MGHRA and CDR2 to YSYEKL. One collaborating source in Seattle enrolled patients during active infection and followed them longitudinally through the course of disease. Each collaborating institution followed its own protocols to collect whole blood in K2EDTA tubes. Collaborator samples were shipped for TCRbeta analysis as frozen whole blood, isolated PBMCs, or DNA extracted from either sample type.

The sample taken for sequencing was peripheral blood. This chain joins TRBV4-1 to TRBJ1-6; 5 matching bases give a weak D call of TRBD1. This sequence originates from a woman aged 50 to 60 with COVID-19, enrolled during active disease. The DNA sequence reads TGCGCCAGCAGCCTGGGACTCCGAGACCGCTATAATTCACCCCTCCACTTT. It translates as CASSLGLRDRYNSPLHF.